This entry lists 18 T cell receptor beta chains sequenced from one sample in a study of cytomegalovirus exposure and HLA in healthy donors. Vbeta (60) and Jbeta (13) primers were used in the PCR. Here immunoSEQ multiplex PCR was the method, and the copy in TCRdb shows in-frame clones only, minus some. The sample shows about 150,000 clones, roughly three quarters of them seen only once. Input material: PBMCs. Receptor source: a man aged 25 to 40 in good health and CMV-seropositive.

The V gene is TRBV5-1, the J gene TRBJ1-1; TRBD1 might be the D (6 bases). Germline V CDR1 and CDR2: SGHRS, YFSETQ. V shed 1 base and J shed 4 bases, with 11 bases lying between them. The CDR3 sequence is 14 residues long. The CDR3 sequence: CASSLIGGFTEAFF. The CDR3 DNA reads as TGCGCCAGCAGCTTGATTGGGGGCTTCACTGAAGCTTTCTTT.

The V gene is TRBV28, the J gene TRBJ1-1; 7 bases are a match to TRBD1. This CDR3 has 14 amino acids. CDR1 MDHEN and CDR2 SYDVKM come from the germline V gene. Trimming at V came to 7 bases and at J to 2 bases, leaving 7 bases not matched to a gene. CDR3 sequence: CASTQTGLNTEAFF. The CDR3 DNA reads TGTGCCAGCACCCAGACAGGGCTTAACACTGAAGCTTTCTTT.

J is TRBJ2-7 and V is TRBV4-2; 7 nucleotides line up with TRBD1. V shed 0 bases, J shed 0 bases, and the junction held 8 bases outside the gene matches. The germline gives CDR1 LGHNA, CDR2 YNFKEQ. The CDR3 is 17 residues long. The CDR3, as DNA: TGTGCCAGCAGCCAAGATCCCGAGACAGGGAGCTCCTACGAGCAGTACTTC. Amino acids: CASSQDPETGSSYEQYF.

The chain couples TRBV9 to TRBJ2-5; the match to TRBD1 covers 7 bases. CDR1 is SGDLS, CDR2 YYNGEE, per germline. With V trimmed by 3 bases and J by 5 bases, 4 bases remained unmatched. CDR3 size: 13 residues. The CDR3 protein is CASSASQGETQYF. The CDR3 DNA is TGTGCCAGCAGCGCCTCACAGGGGGAGACCCAGTACTTC. The full variable domain, with the rest looked up from reference TRBV9 and TRBJ2-5, is DSGVTQTPKHLITATGQRVTLRCSPRSGDLSVYWYQQSLDQGLQFLIQYYNGEERAKGNILERFSAQQFPDLHSELNLSSLELGDSALYFCASSASQGETQYFGPGTRLLVL.

The J gene is TRBJ2-1, the V gene TRBV12-5; tentatively, D is TRBD2 (5 bases). Trimming shortened V by 1 base and J by 1 base, and 14 bases separated the two germline ends. The V gene's germline CDR1 is LGHNT and CDR2 FRNRAP. The CDR3 sequence is 17 residues long. In nucleotides, the CDR3 is TGTGCTAGTGGTTTGGCCCCTCTAGCCCCGTCCTACAATGAGCAGTTCTTC. Its translation is CASGLAPLAPSYNEQFF.

The genes are TRBV6-6 and TRBJ1-4, with 9 bases aligning to TRBD1. The CDR3 has 14 amino acids. V shed 0 bases, J shed 8 bases, and the junction held 1 base outside the gene matches. Germline loops: CDR1 MNHNY, CDR2 SVGAGI (reference sequence). CDR3 loop: CASSYSGTGEKLFF. Here the CDR3 DNA reads TGTGCCAGCAGTTACTCCGGGACAGGGGAAAAACTGTTTTTT.

V gene TRBV11-1 combines with J gene TRBJ2-7, with TRBD1 matching 8 bases. The CDR3 has 14 amino acids. The V and J ends lost 2 bases and 6 bases, in that order; junction bases with no gene match: 6. Germline V gene sequence: CDR1 SGHAT, CDR2 FQDESV (reference sequence). The CDR3 sequence is CASSLRQGTTEQYF. In nucleotides, the CDR3 is TGTGCCAGCAGCTTAAGACAGGGGACGACCGAGCAGTACTTC.

This chain connects TRBV11-2 to TRBJ2-7, with 7 bases lining up with TRBD2. Germline V gene lookup returns CDR1 SGHAT and CDR2 FQNNGV. V dropped 4 bases and J dropped 3; count of bases not matched to a gene: 6. There are 14 residues in the CDR3. CDR3 residues: CASSYPGLSYEQYF. DNA for the CDR3: TGTGCCAGCAGCTACCCGGGACTAAGCTACGAGCAGTACTTC.

This chain joins TRBV9 and TRBJ2-2; TRBD2 agrees at 8 bases. Trimming cost V 0 bases and J 4 bases; bases outside gene matches: 8. The CDR3 contains 17 residues. Germline V gene sequence: CDR1 SGDLS, CDR2 YYNGEE. The CDR3 sequence: CASSVGPEAGGTGELFF. CDR3 nucleotides: TGTGCCAGCAGCGTAGGGCCCGAGGCGGGAGGCACCGGGGAGCTGTTTTTT. Complete variable domain (other parts from reference TRBV9 and TRBJ2-2): DSGVTQTPKHLITATGQRVTLRCSPRSGDLSVYWYQQSLDQGLQFLIQYYNGEERAKGNILERFSAQQFPDLHSELNLSSLELGDSALYFCASSVGPEAGGTGELFFGEGSRLTVL.

The V call is TRBV6-5, the J call TRBJ1-2; a weak D match, TRBD1 (5 bases). V was cut by 6 bases and J by 6 bases, with 14 bases left in between. The CDR3 contains 13 residues. Per the germline V gene, CDR1 is MNHEY and CDR2 is SVGAGI. CDR3 in DNA: TGTGCCAGCAGCCCTGCCAGGGATGATGGCTACACCTTC. Encoded protein: CASSPARDDGYTF.

Only one count was recorded for this clone. In DNA, the CDR3 is TGTGCCAGCAGTTATGGCGGTCGTAGCACTGAAGCTTTCTTT. Translation gives CASSYGGRSTEAFF. This chain uses TRBV6-6 with TRBJ1-1; no clear D. Trimming left V 3 bases short and J 4 bases short, with 12 bases between. Germline V gene sequence: CDR1 MNHNY, CDR2 SVGAGI (reference sequence). The CDR3 totals 14 residues.

This clone has a handful of counts. V is TRBV6-6 and J is TRBJ2-3; no clear D gene. This CDR3 spans 14 amino acids. Germline V lookup: CDR1 MNHNY, CDR2 SVGAGI (reference sequence). The germline V and J ends were trimmed by 4 bases and 10 bases, with 18 bases remaining between them. CDR3 sequence reads: CASSWRHRDQAQYF. CDR3 bases: TGTGCCAGCAGTTGGCGCCACAGAGACCAGGCGCAGTATTTT.

This clone appeared a few times. The rearrangement joins TRBV6-6 to TRBJ2-4; 7 nucleotides match TRBD2. CDR1 is MNHNY and CDR2 is SVGAGI in the germline V gene (reference sequence). V lost 2 bases, J lost 0 bases, and 1 base stayed unmatched. The CDR3 runs 15 residues. The CDR3 protein is CASSYSGVAKNIQYF. The CDR3 DNA reads as TGTGCCAGCAGTTACAGCGGGGTAGCCAAAAACATTCAGTACTTC.

The chain joins TRBV30 to TRBJ2-1, with D possibly being TRBD2 (5 bases). This CDR3 is 11 amino acids long. Germline CDR1 reads GTSNPN; CDR2 reads SVGIG (reference sequence). With 0 bases removed from V and 15 bases from J, the gap between germline ends came to 12 bases. Written as DNA, the CDR3 is TGTGCCTGGAGTGTACCCGGGGTACTGTTCTTC. Amino acid sequence: CAWSVPGVLFF.

CDR3 protein: CASGGGWNTEAFF. CDR3 in DNA: TGCGCCAGCGGGGGGGGATGGAACACTGAAGCTTTCTTT. The chain couples TRBV5-1 to TRBJ1-1; possible D gene TRBD1, 5 bases. The CDR3 loop spans 13 amino acids. Trimming pared 7 bases from V and 1 base from J, leaving 11 bases between. The V gene's germline CDR1 is SGHRS and CDR2 YFSETQ.

The J gene is TRBJ2-5, the V gene TRBV5-4; the match to TRBD1 covers 7 bases. The CDR3 consists of 14 residues. V lost 2 bases and J lost 4; bases outside the gene matches: 5. Per germline, CDR1 SGHNT and CDR2 YYREEE (reference sequence). CDR3 protein: CASSFDRARETQYF. CDR3 sequence (DNA): TGTGCCAGCAGCTTCGACAGGGCACGAGAGACCCAGTACTTC.

The V and J genes are TRBV7-8 and TRBJ2-1; TRBD1 agrees at 9 bases. V lost 5 bases and J lost 4; bases outside the gene matches: 6. The CDR3 sequence is 15 residues long. Per germline, CDR1 SGHVS and CDR2 FQNEAQ. The CDR3 DNA sequence: TGTGCCAGCAGCCCGAGGACAGGGGTGTACAATGAGCAGTTCTTC. As protein: CASSPRTGVYNEQFF. Drawing the rest from reference TRBV7-8 and TRBJ2-1, the complete variable domain is GAGVSQSPRYKVAKRGQDVALRCDPISGHVSLFWYQQALGQGPEFLTYFQNEAQLDKSGLPSDRFFAERPEGSVSTLKIQRTQQEDSAVYLCASSPRTGVYNEQFFGPGTRLTVL.

This clone occurred a few times. This chain uses TRBV11-2 with TRBJ2-1, with D possibly TRBD2 on 5 matching bases. This CDR3 contains 13 residues. Trimming left V 1 base short and J 10 bases short, with 11 bases between. CDR1 is SGHAT and CDR2 is FQNNGV in the germline V gene. Here the CDR3 reads CASSLVLGDEQFF. The CDR3 region has the DNA TGTGCCAGCAGCTTAGTTCTGGGAGACGAGCAGTTCTTC.